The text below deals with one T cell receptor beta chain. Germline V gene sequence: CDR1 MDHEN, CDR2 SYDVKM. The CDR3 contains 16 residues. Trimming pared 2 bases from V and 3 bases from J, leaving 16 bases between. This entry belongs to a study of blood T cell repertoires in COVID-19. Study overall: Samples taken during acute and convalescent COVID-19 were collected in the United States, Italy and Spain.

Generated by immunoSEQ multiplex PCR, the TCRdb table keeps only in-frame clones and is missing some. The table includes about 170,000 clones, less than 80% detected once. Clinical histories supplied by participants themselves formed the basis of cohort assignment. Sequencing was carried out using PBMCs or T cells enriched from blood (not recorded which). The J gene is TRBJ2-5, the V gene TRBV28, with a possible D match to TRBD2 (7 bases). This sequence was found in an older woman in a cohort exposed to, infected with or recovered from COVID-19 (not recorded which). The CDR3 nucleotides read TGTGCCAGCAGTTTACTGGGGGGAGGGGGGAAAGAGACCCAGTACTTC. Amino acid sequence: CASSLLGGGGKETQYF.